These 13 T cell receptor beta chains were sequenced from one sample in a study of beta chain features in type 1 diabetes. The study reverse transcribed the entire isolated RNA, so it sequenced expressed TCRB transcripts. Here immunoSEQ multiplex PCR was the method, and the copy in TCRdb shows in-frame clones only, minus some. The table includes roughly 300,000 clones, 14% detected once. Sequencing was carried out using central memory CD4+ T cells from blood. These receptors all stem from a young man in good health.

The V call is TRBV19, the J call TRBJ2-7; D is perhaps TRBD2 (6 bases). Germline V gives CDR1 LNHDA, CDR2 SQIVND (reference sequence). V was shortened by 4 bases and J by 3 bases, with 10 bases between the two germline ends. The CDR3 contains 13 residues. Here the CDR3 reads CASSSGKGYEQYV. For the CDR3, the DNA is TGTGCCAGTAGTAGCGGGAAAGGCTACGAGCAGTACGTC.

This clone was counted between two and nine times. The chain employs TRBV5-6 and TRBJ2-5; D might be TRBD2 (7 bases). V lost 4 bases and J 3 bases, leaving 22 bases between the germline ends. The CDR3 has 17 amino acids. Germline V gene lookup returns CDR1 SGHDT and CDR2 YYEEEE. The DNA for the CDR3 is TGTGCCAGCAGCCACCAGGGGAGGGTTGGAGAGGAAGAGACCCAGTACTTC. Translated, it gives CASSHQGRVGEEETQYF.

This clone was observed a handful of times. The chain employs TRBV9 and TRBJ1-1; D gene uncertain. CDR1 SGDLS and CDR2 YYNGEE come from the germline V gene. Trimming removed 0 bases at V and 5 bases at J, with 11 bases between. CDR3 length equals 14 residues. The CDR3 is CASSVVPSGTEAFF. In DNA form, the CDR3 reads TGTGCCAGCAGCGTAGTCCCCAGTGGTACTGAAGCTTTCTTT.

The chain combines TRBV7-2 with TRBJ2-7; 7 positions match TRBD1. Germline CDR1 reads SGHTA; CDR2 reads FQGNSA. V gave up 4 bases and J gave up 2 bases; unmatched junction bases: 8. The length of the CDR3 is 15 residues. CDR3 nucleotide sequence: TGTGCCAGCAGCTCTGCCAGGGACAGACCCTACGAGCAGTACTTC. It specifies CASSSARDRPYEQYF.

This clone was seen a handful of times. The genes are TRBV6-1 and TRBJ1-2; the D gene is possibly TRBD1 (5 bases). The CDR3 spans 15 residues. With 5 bases removed from V and 6 bases from J, the gap between germline ends came to 19 bases. Germline V gene lookup returns CDR1 MNHNS and CDR2 SASEGT. CDR3 residues: CASSSLLEGKNGYTF. The CDR3 DNA is TGTGCCAGCAGTTCCCTCTTGGAGGGGAAAAATGGCTACACCTTC.

This clone has a handful of counts. The rearrangement links TRBV7-9 to TRBJ2-5, with 8 bases fitting TRBD1. The CDR3 runs 13 residues. Per germline, CDR1 SEHNR and CDR2 FQNEAQ (reference sequence). V trimming: 5 bases; J trimming: 4 bases; junction bases outside the gene matches: 3. Here the CDR3 reads CASSLTGGETQYF. Written as DNA, the CDR3 is TGTGCCAGCAGCCTCACAGGGGGAGAGACCCAGTACTTC.

There are a few counts of this clone. One end of the junction fails to match germline, which may point to a read error. This rearrangement joins TRBV7-9 to TRBJ2-3, with TRBD2 matching 8 bases. The CDR3 consists of 14 residues. Looked up from germline, CDR1 is SEHNR and CDR2 is FQNEAQ (reference sequence). The CDR3 protein is CASSIGTSADTQYF. CDR3 nucleotides: TGTGCTAGCAGCATCGGGACTAGTGCAGATACGCAGTATTTT.

This chain uses TRBV4-2 with TRBJ2-3; 16 nucleotides agree with TRBD2. CDR1 is LGHNA, CDR2 YNFKEQ, per germline. The CDR3 has 16 residues. The junction had 3 bases not matched to a gene; V was cut back by 4 bases and J by 5 bases. CDR3 residues: CASSPGTSGRGDTQYF. In DNA form, the CDR3 reads TGTGCCAGCAGCCCGGGGACTAGCGGGAGGGGAGATACGCAGTATTTT.

This clone was recorded a few times. This chain uses TRBV18 with TRBJ2-5, with 9 bases matching TRBD2. The CDR3 sequence is 17 residues long. Germline assignment: CDR1 KGHSH and CDR2 LQKENI. Trimming cost V 0 bases and J 3 bases; bases outside gene matches: 8. CDR3 in DNA: TGTGCCAGCTCACCACCTGAGCGGGGGGTACTAGAAGAGACCCAGTACTTC. Protein sequence: CASSPPERGVLEETQYF.

This clone was detected a few times. The chain combines TRBV19 with TRBJ2-7; 12 bases are a match to TRBD1. The V segment lost 5 bases and the J segment 4 bases; nucleotides outside the gene matches: 6. CDR1 and CDR2 from the germline V gene are LNHDA and SQIVND (reference sequence). The CDR3 has 15 amino acids. In nucleotides, the CDR3 is TGTGCCAGTAGTCTCGGGACAGGGGGCGAATACGAGCAGTACTTC. Translation: CASSLGTGGEYEQYF.

This clone was observed a few times. CDR3 sequence (DNA): TGTGCCAGCAGCTTTAGGACTAGTGACGAGCAGTACGTC. Its protein product is CASSFRTSDEQYV. This rearrangement joins TRBV7-2 to TRBJ2-7; 7 bases fit TRBD2. This CDR3 is 13 amino acids long. V trimming: 3 bases; J trimming: 5 bases; junction bases outside the gene matches: 4. Germline V gives CDR1 SGHTA, CDR2 FQGNSA.

The chain employs TRBV7-2 and TRBJ2-5; D unclear. This CDR3 region has 14 residues. CDR1 SGHTA and CDR2 FQGNSA come from the germline V gene. Deletions cut 1 base from V and 5 bases from J, with 11 bases between. CDR3 sequence: CASSLESGYETQYF. The CDR3 DNA reads TGTGCCAGCAGCTTAGAGTCTGGGTACGAGACCCAGTACTTC.

CDR3 sequence: CASSATSRETQYF. The CDR3 region has the DNA TGTGCCAGCAGCGCCACCTCTCGGGAGACCCAGTACTTC. The chain joins TRBV9 to TRBJ2-5; no definite D call. The V and J ends lost 3 bases and 5 bases respectively, with 11 bases between them. The CDR3 spans 13 residues. Germline loops: CDR1 SGDLS, CDR2 YYNGEE. Filled out from reference TRBV9 and TRBJ2-5, the complete variable domain reads DSGVTQTPKHLITATGQRVTLRCSPRSGDLSVYWYQQSLDQGLQFLIQYYNGEERAKGNILERFSAQQFPDLHSELNLSSLELGDSALYFCASSATSRETQYFGPGTRLLVL.